This TCR beta chain emerged from a study of vaccination effects on CD4 cells after COVID-19. At the level of the study: Subjects were given two BNT162b2 or mRNA-1273 vaccine doses. Study findings and constraints: The study enrolled few convalescent patients and sampled no early post-infection timepoints. The study found marked clonal contraction of infection- and vaccine-induced clones late after vaccination. Cross-reaction with common cold coronaviruses was seen in only 1 of 255 vaccine-induced clones from healthy vaccinees.

As to this clone: Its antigen is undetermined.

The repertoire was sequenced with immunoSEQ multiplex PCR; TCRdb's copy has only in-frame clones and lacks some. The sample comprises 20,000 to 25,000 clones, about 73% of which are singletons, and approximately 9.9% rests with the top ten. This CDR3 region has 15 residues. CDR1 is SGHAT and CDR2 is FQDESV in the germline V gene (reference sequence). Trimming took 2 bases from V and 2 from J, leaving 12 bases between them. When around nine days of culture had elapsed, CD4+ T cells were isolated. The rearrangement uses TRBV11-1 and TRBJ1-1, with D uncertain. The sequenced sample was CD4+ T cells from PBMCs cultured without peptide, obtained before COVID-19 vaccination. This clonotype was obtained from a human donor who received a COVID-19 vaccine. Written as DNA, the CDR3 is TGTGCCAGCAGCTTATTTAGGCAAGCCAACACTGAAGCTTTCTTT. Protein sequence: CASSLFRQANTEAFF.